The T cell receptor beta chain described here comes from a study of blood T cell repertoires in COVID-19. About the study: Italy, Spain and the United States were the sources of the convalescent and acute COVID-19 samples. In each case, the material was cDNA or gDNA derived from T cells, B-cell-depleted T cells, or PBMCs.

In the study's own analysis: By means of reference gene primer amplification, nucleated cell counts were estimated. Produced via immunoSEQ multiplex PCR; TCRdb's table is partial and in-frame only. V and J calls and clone size are as listed in that table; D and trimming were resolved from the DNA. This sample has 250,000 to 350,000 clones, with over 75% found just once. Germline V lookup: CDR1 SGHTA, CDR2 FQGTGA. Trimming stripped 2 bases from V and 3 bases from J, with 13 bases between. The CDR3 is 15 amino acids. Source material: peripheral blood. This receptor was taken from a woman aged 60 to 75 with acute or convalescent COVID-19. This chain uses TRBV7-3 with TRBJ1-2, with D hard to call. DNA of the CDR3: TGTGCCAGCAGCTTAGGGCCCGGGGATGACTATGGCTACACCTTC. As protein: CASSLGPGDDYGYTF.